What follows are 8 T cell receptor beta chains derived from one specimen sequenced in a study of OX40 agonist ivuxolimab in advanced cancers. Using immunoSEQ multiplex PCR, the repertoire was profiled, and TCRdb retains in-frame clones only, with some absent. In the table there are roughly 46,000 clones, around 88% of which are singletons. Sequences were derived from CD4+ or CD8+ T cells sorted from blood, sampled in a trial of the OX40 agonist ivuxolimab. These receptors all stem from an adult with an advanced solid tumor such as melanoma, head and neck, liver or kidney cancer.

The chain has TRBV18 and TRBJ2-5; D may be TRBD1 (6 bases). With 6 bases removed from V and 2 bases from J, the gap between germline ends came to 10 bases. Looked up from germline, CDR1 is KGHSH and CDR2 is LQKENI. This CDR3 is 13 amino acids long. The CDR3 DNA is TGTGCCAGCTCTGGACAGTTTCAAGAGACCCAGTACTTC. Protein sequence: CASSGQFQETQYF.

This sequence joins TRBV5-6 and TRBJ2-2; 7 bases agree with TRBD2. V lost 6 bases, J lost 4 bases, and 15 bases stayed unmatched. The CDR3 loop spans 17 amino acids. In germline, CDR1 is SGHDT, CDR2 YYEEEE. As DNA, the CDR3 is TGTGCCAGCACCGTGGTACCACTAGCGACACTCACCGGGGAGCTGTTTTTT. It translates to CASTVVPLATLTGELFF.

The chain has TRBV27 and TRBJ1-2; no reliable D call. Germline lookup yields CDR1 MNHEY and CDR2 SMNVEV (reference sequence). The CDR3 is 13 residues long. V lost 10 bases, J lost 0 bases, and 12 bases lay in between. The CDR3 spells CATARRTNYGYTF. CDR3 DNA: TGTGCCACTGCAAGACGGACTAACTATGGCTACACCTTC.

The rearrangement uses TRBV7-3 and TRBJ2-1, with 10 bases matching TRBD2. The V segment lost 5 bases and the J segment 2 bases; nucleotides outside the gene matches: 6. Germline CDR1 reads SGHTA; CDR2 reads FQGTGA. The CDR3 has 16 amino acids. DNA of the CDR3: TGTGCCAGCAGCCCAGGAGCGGGAGGGCCCTACAATGAGCAGTTCTTC. Its translation: CASSPGAGGPYNEQFF.

The CDR3 spells CASSSRPIELFF. The CDR3 DNA reads TGTGCCAGCAGTTCAAGACCCATAGAACTGTTTTTT. The chain has TRBV28 and TRBJ1-4, with D hard to call. Deletions cut 4 bases from V and 12 bases from J, with 12 bases between. Germline CDR1 and CDR2: MDHEN and SYDVKM. The CDR3 is made up of 12 amino acids.

In its sample, this clone was seen a few times. The chain uses TRBV30 and TRBJ2-2, with 9 bases lining up with TRBD1. V trimming: 0 bases; J trimming: 3 bases; junction bases outside the gene matches: 2. This CDR3 spans 15 amino acids. Looked up from germline, CDR1 is GTSNPN and CDR2 is SVGIG (reference sequence). The CDR3 sequence is CAWSVQGADTGELFF. The DNA of the CDR3 is TGTGCCTGGAGTGTACAGGGGGCGGACACCGGGGAGCTGTTTTTT. Drawing the rest from reference TRBV30 and TRBJ2-2, the complete variable domain is SQTIHQWPATLVQPVGSPLSLECTVEGTSNPNLYWYRQAAGRGLQLLFYSVGIGQISSEVPQNLSASRPQDRQFILSSKKLLLSDSGFYLCAWSVQGADTGELFFGEGSRLTVL.

This clone appeared a single time. This chain uses TRBV7-6 with TRBJ2-1; no firm D call. This CDR3 has 13 amino acids. Germline CDR1 reads SGHVS; CDR2 reads FNYEAQ. V dropped 1 base and J dropped 1 base, with 2 bases sitting between them. The CDR3: CASSLESYNEQFF. CDR3 bases: TGTGCCAGCAGCTTAGAATCCTACAATGAGCAGTTCTTC.

The rearrangement joins TRBV6-5 to TRBJ1-1, with D perhaps TRBD1 (6 bases). Between the trimmed V and J ends, which lost 2 bases and 4 bases, there was a span of 14 bases. Germline V gene data show CDR1 as MNHEY and CDR2 as SVGAGI. This CDR3 comprises 15 residues. In DNA form, the CDR3 reads TGTGCCAGCAGTTACGGACAGAGAGTGAGCACTGAAGCTTTCTTT. This encodes CASSYGQRVSTEAFF.